These 7 T cell receptor beta chains originate from one sample sequenced in a study of OX40 agonist ivuxolimab in advanced cancers. Using immunoSEQ multiplex PCR, the repertoire was profiled, and TCRdb retains in-frame clones only, with some absent. The repertoire consists of about 73,000 clones, with 85% to 90% occurring once and the leading ten covering about 10%. The source was CD4+ or CD8+ T cells sorted from blood, collected in a trial of the OX40 agonist ivuxolimab. All receptors come from an adult with an advanced solid tumor such as melanoma, head and neck, liver or kidney cancer.

The CDR3 sequence is CASSTGLAEEQYF. The CDR3 bases are TGTGCCAGCAGTACTGGACTAGCGGAGGAGCAGTACTTC. The chain couples TRBV27 to TRBJ2-7; TRBD2 agrees at 10 bases. CDR1 is MNHEY and CDR2 is SMNVEV in the germline V gene (reference sequence). V shed 5 bases, J shed 7 bases, and the junction held 5 bases outside the gene matches. This CDR3 comprises 13 residues.

The genes are TRBV7-9 and TRBJ2-2, with a possible D match to TRBD1 (6 bases). V was trimmed by 4 bases and J by 0 bases, leaving 15 bases between them. This CDR3 is built from 17 residues. Per the germline V gene, CDR1 is SEHNR and CDR2 is FQNEAQ (reference sequence). CDR3 nucleotides: TGTGCCAGCAGCTCAATCCGGGACACTACGAACACCGGGGAGCTGTTTTTT. This encodes CASSSIRDTTNTGELFF.

The chain joins TRBV4-1 to TRBJ1-5; unclear D gene. Germline CDR1 reads MGHRA; CDR2 reads YSYEKL. This CDR3 is built from 14 residues. Trimming pared 1 base from V and 0 bases from J, leaving 4 bases between. The CDR3 sequence: CASSQVGSNQPQHF. The CDR3 nucleotides read TGCGCCAGCAGCCAAGTCGGTAGCAATCAGCCCCAGCATTTT.

This chain uses TRBV11-1 with TRBJ2-7; D is unclear. The CDR3 consists of 14 residues. The germline CDR1 and CDR2 sequences are SGHAT and FQDESV (reference sequence). The V end lost 4 bases, the J end lost 2 bases, and 12 bases lay between the germline ends. CDR3 nucleotide sequence: TGTGCCAGCAGCTACGAGACCCAGGCCTACGAGCAGTACTTC. It specifies CASSYETQAYEQYF.

The chain has TRBV7-9 and TRBJ2-7; unclear D gene. The CDR3 loop spans 13 amino acids. The germline V gene encodes CDR1 SEHNR and CDR2 FQNEAQ (reference sequence). Trimming removed 6 bases at V and 3 bases at J, with 12 bases between. CDR3 loop: CASSTRSHYEQYF. The CDR3 DNA is TGTGCCAGCAGTACCCGCAGCCACTACGAGCAGTACTTC.

The chain has TRBV11-1 and TRBJ1-5, with D unclear. V lost 1 base, J lost 1 base, and 2 bases lay in between. The CDR3 is 13 amino acids. Germline values: CDR1 SGHAT, CDR2 FQDESV (reference sequence). This CDR3 reads CASSLGSNQPQHF. For the CDR3, the DNA is TGTGCCAGCAGCTTAGGGAGCAATCAGCCCCAGCATTTT.

This clone has just a few counts. This chain links TRBV4-1 with TRBJ1-1; D is undetermined. The CDR3 totals 13 residues. V shed 2 bases and J shed 3 bases, with 7 bases lying between them. The germline CDR1 and CDR2 sequences are MGHRA and YSYEKL. The CDR3 region is CASSQTGDTEAFF. CDR3 sequence (DNA): TGCGCCAGCAGCCAAACCGGGGACACTGAAGCTTTCTTT.